This T cell receptor beta chain was found in a study of blood T cell repertoires in COVID-19 (TCRdb year 2020). As for the study more broadly: Samples from collaborators originated in the United States, Italy and Spain and spanned both the acute and convalescent phases of COVID-19. Samples came from the ongoing ImmuneRACE study (first 160 participants) plus 1,254 subjects from 6 global collaborators. Where HLA class I and class II types were available, the types were taken from metadata supplied by the sample provider, not from assay-based typing. The repertoires were released in a freely available public database intended as a resource for research on the immune response to SARS-CoV-2. The material from the prospective study consisted of cDNA or gDNA derived from T cells, B-cell-depleted T cells, or PBMCs. The dataset comprised deeply sampled blood TCRbeta repertoires from subjects exposed to, actively infected with, or recovered from COVID-19. Nearly every sample came with metadata listing a de-identified subject ID, COVID-19 status, age in years and sex. On the study overall, not on this receptor specifically: Clinical and demographic metadata were provided uncurated, with the amount varying by source and participant.

The immunoSEQ Assay, a bias-controlled multiplex PCR, was used to amplify TCRbeta CDR3 regions from genomic DNA. The paper's processing steps were these. The number of nucleated cells in each sample was estimated from the amplification of reference gene primers within the assay. To quantify the absolute abundance of each unique TCRbeta CDR3 rearrangement, sequence reads were collapsed and filtered. For each sample, productive Simpson clonality was calculated by taking the square root of Simpson's diversity index across productive rearrangements. What TCRdb holds here is the immuneACCESS table cut down to in-frame rearrangements. Part of the clones is not present; checked against another copy, under half of the missing clones reflect an unresolved V gene, and the others are unexplained. V, J and clone size were drawn from that table, and D and trimming were deduced from the DNA. The table for this sample lists over 120,000 clones; roughly 77% of them were counted only once. 4.5% to 5% of the sample is taken by the ten largest.

The V end gives up 5 bases and the J end 1 base, leaving 8 bases in the junction not matched to a gene. The CDR3 measures 16 amino acids from cysteine to phenylalanine. Only the CDR3 region is kept as DNA, spanning 48 bases read in frame from base 1. CDR1 SGHTA and CDR2 FQGNSA were looked up in the germline V gene. In regard to this clone: There is no known antigen for this receptor. Nothing much larger sits one base from this clone, and base qualities are not available.

One collaborating source in Seattle enrolled patients while the patients were actively infected and followed the patients over time throughout the course of disease. The collaborating institutions used their own protocols to collect whole blood in K2EDTA tubes. Collaborator samples were shipped for TCRbeta analysis as frozen whole blood, isolated PBMCs, or DNA extracted from either sample type. The chain uses TRBV7-2 and TRBJ2-3; a stretch of 8 junction bases matches TRBD1. The clonotype comes from a woman aged 70-85 years with COVID-19, enrolled during active disease. What was sequenced was peripheral blood. CDR3 protein: CASSPYRTGRTDTQYF. Read as DNA, the sequence is TGTGCCAGCAGCCCATATCGGACAGGGCGCACAGATACGCAGTATTTT.